This T cell receptor beta chain stems from a study of OX40 agonist ivuxolimab in advanced cancers. Across the study: Ivuxolimab, an agonistic anti-OX40 (CD134) antibody, was given to patients. Eligibility rules accepted prior anti-PD-1, anti-PD-L1 or anti-CTLA-4 therapy, and 35% to 40% had some. Study-wide findings and caveats: Clonal expansion was seen in CD4+ and CD8+ blood T cells by week 6 at 0.1 to 3.0 mg/kg.

This clone occurred once. The antigen remains unidentified. Germline CDR1 is MNHEY and CDR2 is SVGAGI. There are 14 residues in the CDR3. V dropped 4 bases and J dropped 0 bases, with 7 bases sitting between them. Clones were sequenced by immunoSEQ multiplex PCR, and TCRdb holds only the in-frame ones, with some missing. The repertoire consists of 30,000 to 35,000 clones, with around four fifths occurring once and the leading ten covering 23%. The sequencing here drew on CD4+ or CD8+ T cells sorted from blood, taken in a trial of the OX40 agonist ivuxolimab. This rearrangement joins TRBV6-5 to TRBJ2-1; D uncertain. The sequence came from an adult with an advanced solid tumor such as melanoma, head and neck, liver or kidney cancer. The CDR3 reads CASSSSSSYNEQFF. CDR3 DNA: TGTGCCAGCAGTTCCTCCAGCTCCTACAATGAGCAGTTCTTC.